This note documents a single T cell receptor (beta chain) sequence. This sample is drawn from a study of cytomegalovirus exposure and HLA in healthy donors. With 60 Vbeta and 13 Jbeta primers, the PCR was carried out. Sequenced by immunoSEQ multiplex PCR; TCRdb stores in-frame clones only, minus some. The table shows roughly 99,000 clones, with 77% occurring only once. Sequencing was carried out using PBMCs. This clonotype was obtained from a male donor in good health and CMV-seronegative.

The CDR3 coding sequence is TGTGCCAGCAGTTCAAGACAGGGTTTTTCCACTGAAGCTTTCTTT. Amino acid sequence: CASSSRQGFSTEAFF. This chain uses TRBV2 with TRBJ1-1, with TRBD1 matching over 7 bases. This CDR3 has 15 amino acids. From germline, CDR1 is SNHLY and CDR2 FYNNEI. V shed 5 bases and J 4 bases; nucleotides not matched to a gene: 10. The full variable domain, rest sourced from reference TRBV2 and TRBJ1-1, is EPEVTQTPSHQVTQMGQEVILRCVPISNHLYFYWYRQILGQKVEFLVSFYNNEISEKSEIFDDQFSVERPDGSNFTLKIRSTKLEDSAMYFCASSSRQGFSTEAFFGQGTRLTVV.